One sample yielded the 20 T cell receptor beta chains listed below, sequenced in a study of blood T cell repertoires in COVID-19. Libraries were prepared by immunoSEQ multiplex PCR; TCRdb keeps only in-frame clonotypes and omits some of them. The sample yields roughly 24,000 clones, 85% to 90% seen once. The specimen sequenced was peripheral blood. These receptors were taken from a woman older than 75 with acute or convalescent COVID-19.

V gene TRBV12-3 or TRBV12-4 combines with J gene TRBJ2-7, with 9 bases aligning to TRBD1. This CDR3 region has 11 residues. V lost 5 bases and J lost 9; bases outside the gene matches: 2. CDR3 nucleotide sequence: TGTGCCAGCAGTACGGGACAGGGGCAGTACTTC. As protein: CASSTGQGQYF.

The chain uses TRBV11-2 and TRBJ1-1, with 7 bases matching TRBD1. This CDR3 is built from 14 residues. The J segment lost 2 bases and the V segment lost 5 bases, leaving 5 bases of the junction unmatched. Germline V gene lookup returns CDR1 SGHAT and CDR2 FQNNGV. CDR3 amino acids: CASSQQGINTEAFF. The CDR3 coding sequence is TGTGCCAGCAGCCAACAGGGGATCAACACTGAAGCTTTCTTT.

This clone was seen just once. The gene calls are TRBV4-3 and TRBJ2-3; no reliable D call. V lost 5 bases, J lost 4 bases, and 13 bases lay in between. CDR1 is LGHNA, CDR2 YSLEER, per germline. This CDR3 region has 14 residues. The CDR3 sequence is CASSGVGFSDTQYF. In DNA, the CDR3 is TGCGCCAGCAGCGGAGTAGGATTCTCAGATACGCAGTATTTT.

This clone was observed a handful of times. The CDR3 region is CASSEGRGLNTEAFF. In nucleotides, the CDR3 is TGTGCCAGCAGTGAAGGAAGGGGGCTGAACACTGAAGCTTTCTTT. This chain connects TRBV6-1 to TRBJ1-1, with 7 bases lining up with TRBD1. V lost 1 base to trimming and J lost 0 bases; unmatched junction nucleotides: 2. CDR1 and CDR2 from the germline V gene are MNHNS and SASEGT. CDR3 length: 15 residues.

This chain connects TRBV25-1 to TRBJ1-1, with TRBD1 identical over 9 bases. CDR1 is MGHDK, CDR2 SYGVNS, per germline. The junction had 7 bases not matched to a gene; V was cut back by 3 bases and J by 5 bases. The length of the CDR3 is 15 residues. CDR3 region: CASSDSGQGWTEAFF. CDR3 coding DNA: TGTGCCAGCAGTGACTCTGGACAGGGGTGGACTGAAGCTTTCTTT.

The V call is TRBV2, the J call TRBJ1-1; 7 positions agree with TRBD1. The germline CDR1 and CDR2 sequences are SNHLY and FYNNEI. V lost 5 bases to trimming and J lost 4 bases; unmatched junction nucleotides: 10. This CDR3 has 15 residues. CDR3 in DNA: TGTGCCAGCAGTCGACAGGGAGCGTCTGGCACTGAAGCTTTCTTT. Amino acid sequence: CASSRQGASGTEAFF.

By proportion, this clone is medium-sized. The J gene is TRBJ2-2, the V gene TRBV5-1, with 13 bases lining up with TRBD2. The germline V gene has CDR1 SGHRS and CDR2 YFSETQ. There are 18 residues in the CDR3. The ends lost 9 bases at V and 5 bases at J; junction bases unmatched: 16. This CDR3 reads CATPGMGGLAGFTGELFF. The CDR3 coding sequence is TGCGCCACCCCGGGAATGGGGGGACTAGCGGGATTTACCGGGGAGCTGTTTTTT.

CDR3 region: CASRTASGGANEQFF. The DNA of the CDR3 is TGTGCCAGCAGGACTGCTAGCGGGGGGGCCAATGAGCAGTTCTTC. This chain connects TRBV6-6 to TRBJ2-1; 12 nucleotides match TRBD2. CDR1 is MNHNY and CDR2 is SVGAGI in the germline V gene (reference sequence). This CDR3 spans 15 amino acids. Trimming cost V 6 bases and J 6 bases; bases outside gene matches: 6.

The V call is TRBV30, the J call TRBJ1-1; TRBD1 matches at 7 bases. Germline V gene lookup returns CDR1 GTSNPN and CDR2 SVGIG (reference sequence). V was clipped by 3 bases and J by 3 bases; unmatched bases: 4. The CDR3 covers 13 residues. The CDR3 spells CAWSGTDYTEAFF. CDR3 coding DNA: TGTGCCTGGAGCGGGACAGACTACACTGAAGCTTTCTTT.

The chain employs TRBV6-5 and TRBJ2-3; 9 bases align to TRBD2. The germline V gene has CDR1 MNHEY and CDR2 SVGAGI. The CDR3 totals 16 residues. V was clipped by 0 bases and J by 7 bases; unmatched bases: 8. The DNA for the CDR3 is TGTGCCAGCAGTTACTCACCGGGACTAGCCAGAAATACGCAGTATTTT. Encoded protein: CASSYSPGLARNTQYF.

The V gene is TRBV29-1, the J gene TRBJ2-3; TRBD2 might be the D (6 bases). The CDR3 sequence is 13 residues long. Per germline, CDR1 SQVTM and CDR2 ANQGSEA. V was pared by 8 bases and J by 2 bases, with 14 bases between. CDR3 residues: CSIGLPPTDTQYF. Written as DNA, the CDR3 is TGCAGCATAGGACTACCCCCCACAGATACGCAGTATTTT.

This rearrangement joins TRBV27 to TRBJ1-6; 9 bases agree with TRBD1. Germline CDR1 and CDR2: MNHEY and SMNVEV (reference sequence). The CDR3 has 17 residues. The V gene end was trimmed by 3 bases and the J gene end by 7 bases; junction bases not matched to a gene: 10. The CDR3, as DNA: TGTGCCAGCAGTTTCCGCCCAACCGGGACAGGGAATTCACCCCTCCACTTT. Translated: CASSFRPTGTGNSPLHF.

In its sample, this clone was seen once. The rearrangement uses TRBV7-2 and TRBJ1-2; TRBD1 is a possible D gene (5 bases). The germline CDR1 and CDR2 sequences are SGHTA and FQGNSA. The CDR3 is made up of 15 amino acids. The V gene lost 0 bases and the J gene lost 4 bases, with 12 bases spanning the gap. The CDR3 DNA is TGTGCCAGCAGCTTAGCAGCGGGTGGGGCCTATGGCTACACCTTC. Its translation is CASSLAAGGAYGYTF.

This clone was seen just once. The J gene is TRBJ2-5, the V gene TRBV7-2, with D perhaps matching TRBD2 (7 bases). The CDR3 totals 13 residues. Deletions cut 7 bases from V and 13 bases from J, with 22 bases between. The germline gives CDR1 SGHTA, CDR2 FQGNSA. CDR3 DNA: TGTGCCAGCACCCCTTGGGGGGGGCTCAATCCGTACTTC. As protein: CASTPWGGLNPYF.

The chain links TRBV27 to TRBJ1-6, with a possible D match to TRBD1 (5 bases). Germline V gene sequence: CDR1 MNHEY, CDR2 SMNVEV (reference sequence). Trimming pared 6 bases from V and 4 bases from J, leaving 16 bases between. The CDR3 consists of 16 residues. CDR3 region: CASRSGVWSYNSPLHF. CDR3 DNA: TGTGCCAGCAGGTCGGGGGTTTGGTCATATAATTCACCCCTCCACTTT.

This chain links TRBV3-1 (or the pseudogene TRBV3-2) with TRBJ1-2; possibly TRBD1 for D (5 bases). The CDR3 has 13 residues. Germline lookup yields CDR1 LGHDT and CDR2 YNNKEL (reference sequence). The V gene lost 6 bases and the J gene lost 8 bases, with 16 bases spanning the gap. DNA for the CDR3: TGTGCCAGCAGGTTAGGGGTGTCGGAAGGCTACACCTTC. Residues: CASRLGVSEGYTF.

In this sample, this clone turned up once. The chain is built from TRBV11-3 and TRBJ1-4; D not certain. The V end lost 1 base, the J end lost 0 bases, and 6 bases lay between the germline ends. From germline, CDR1 is SGHNT and CDR2 YENEEA. The CDR3 has 15 amino acids. In DNA form, the CDR3 reads TGTGCCAGCAGCTTAGGACAAACAACTAATGAAAAACTGTTTTTT. Protein: CASSLGQTTNEKLFF.

The V call is TRBV30, the J call TRBJ2-7, with 9 bases aligning to TRBD1. The CDR3 has 13 amino acids. The V gene end was trimmed by 3 bases and the J gene end by 7 bases; junction bases not matched to a gene: 7. Germline CDR1 and CDR2: GTSNPN and SVGIG (reference sequence). The CDR3 region has the DNA TGTGCCTGGAGAACACAGGGGGCCAGGGAGCAGTACTTC. Protein product: CAWRTQGAREQYF.

The rearrangement links TRBV12-5 to TRBJ2-3; 7 bases agree with TRBD2. With V trimmed by 2 bases and J by 7 bases, 6 bases remained unmatched. Germline assignment: CDR1 LGHNT and CDR2 FRNRAP. The CDR3 loop spans 14 amino acids. As DNA, the CDR3 is TGTGCTAGTGGTTTGAATGGGGGAGGGAATACGCAGTATTTT. It is translated as CASGLNGGGNTQYF.

This clone was detected only once. The chain joins TRBV7-2 to TRBJ1-2; D not resolved. With 0 bases removed from V and 1 base from J, the gap between germline ends came to 6 bases. The CDR3 runs 14 residues. Germline CDR1 and CDR2: SGHTA and FQGNSA. The DNA of the CDR3 is TGTGCCAGCAGCTTAGCCTTAGTTAACTATGGCTACACCTTC. Encoded protein: CASSLALVNYGYTF.